The 2 T cell receptor beta chains below were found in one sample sequenced in a study of Ad26.COV2.S vaccination and SARS-CoV-2 variants. Libraries were prepared by immunoSEQ multiplex PCR; TCRdb keeps only in-frame clonotypes and omits some of them. This table has roughly 380,000 clones, just over 90% appearing once. Sequencing was performed on peripheral blood, taken after recovery from COVID-19. These receptor sequences come from a human donor who had recovered from COVID-19.

This chain joins TRBV11-2 and TRBJ1-2, with D perhaps matching TRBD1 (6 bases). The V end was cut by 10 bases, the J end by 8 bases, with 14 bases between. CDR1 and CDR2 (germline): SGHAT, FQNNGV. The CDR3 spans 11 residues. The CDR3: CATRTVLGYTF. The DNA of the CDR3 is TGTGCCACCCGGACAGTCTTAGGCTACACCTTC. Full variable domain (rest looked up from reference TRBV11-2 and TRBJ1-2): EAGVAQSPRYKIIEKRQSVAFWCNPISGHATLYWYQQILGQGPKLLIQFQNNGVVDDSQLPKDRFSAERLKGVDSTLKIQPAKLEDSAVYLCATRTVLGYTFGSGTRLTVV.

CDR3 loop: CASSLGQGAYGYTF. The CDR3 bases are TGTGCCAGCAGCTTAGGGCAGGGAGCCTATGGCTACACCTTC. V and J are TRBV7-9 and TRBJ1-2; maybe TRBD1 (5 bases). With 1 base removed from V and 4 bases from J, the gap between germline ends came to 10 bases. This CDR3 has 14 residues. Per the germline V gene, CDR1 is SEHNR and CDR2 is FQNEAQ (reference sequence).